This TCR beta chain was captured in a study of CD8 T cells in ankylosing spondylitis. Study-level findings and limits: In ankylosing spondylitis blood, a motif of roughly 8 highly homologous TCR beta variants appeared characteristic.

This clonotype showed up just a few times. What it recognizes is unknown. Each CDR3 protein is one row after TCRdb ran MiXCR on the 5' RACE reads. Found here are some 52,000 distinct CDR3 sequences, roughly 7.3% of them singletons; the top ten hold 7.5% to 10%. The source is a female donor with ankylosing spondylitis or in good health (not recorded which). The specimen sequenced was blood, either unsorted or a sorted T cell fraction (not recorded which).

The CDR3 here is CASMPNQPQHF. The CDR3, as DNA: TGTGCCAGCATGCCCAATCAGCCCCAGCATTTT. The chain uses TRBV27 and TRBJ1-5; D gene unclear. V shed 7 bases and J shed 3 bases, with 4 bases lying between them. This CDR3 contains 11 residues. The V gene's germline CDR1 is MNHEY and CDR2 SMNVEV (reference sequence).